The rows below give T cell receptor beta chains drawn from one sample of a study of CD8 T cells in Susac syndrome. Using its own MiXCR run on the immunoSEQ multiplex PCR reads, TCRdb lists one record per CDR3 protein. The data contain over 350,000 distinct CDR3 sequences, 85% to 90% of them seen just once; the ten biggest clones take up under 0.15%. The sample taken for sequencing was CD8+ T cells from PBMCs. The receptors come from a human donor with multiple sclerosis. Both conserved end residues are part of each CDR3. Fields, in order: clone size, V gene, J gene, CDR3 length, D gene, CDR3 protein, CDR3 DNA. The D gene is left open where the match is weak. A clone size is listed for some rows: how often the clone was seen (once, few, many), or a class if it is expanded.

.,TRBV12-3/TRBV12-4,TRBJ2-2,16,TRBD2,CASSLDGLVGTGELFF,TGTGCCAGCAGTTTAGACGGACTAGTTGGCACCGGGGAGCTGTTTTTT
.,TRBV4-1,TRBJ2-7,15,.,CASSQAYVAYYEQYF,TGCGCCAGCAGCCAAGCCTATGTGGCGTACTACGAGCAGTACTTC
.,TRBV3-1,TRBJ1-1,15,.,CASSQSSGARTEAFF,TGTGCCAGCAGCCAATCATCGGGGGCAAGGACTGAAGCTTTCTTT
.,TRBV20-1,TRBJ2-7,15,TRBD2,CSARDQLAGDYEQYF,TGCAGTGCTAGAGATCAGCTAGCGGGGGACTACGAGCAGTACTTC
.,TRBV28,TRBJ2-1,14,TRBD1,CASRSQGDYNEQFF,TGTGCCAGCAGGTCACAGGGGGACTACAATGAGCAGTTCTTC
once,TRBV11-2,TRBJ1-1,15,TRBD1,CASSPWTGAGTEAFF,TGTGCCAGCAGCCCATGGACAGGGGCGGGCACTGAAGCTTTCTTT
.,TRBV7-6,TRBJ1-1,15,.,CASTATAGRGTEAFF,TGTGCCAGCACCGCAACCGCAGGGCGGGGCACTGAAGCTTTCTTT
.,TRBV28,TRBJ1-4,19,.,CASSLFRTHLGVTNEKLFF,TGTGCCAGCAGTTTGTTCCGGACCCACCTCGGGGTCACTAATGAAAAACTGTTTTTT
.,TRBV7-3,TRBJ1-1,15,TRBD1,CASSSTGEGNTEAFF,TGTGCCAGCAGCTCCACAGGGGAGGGGAACACTGAAGCTTTCTTT
.,TRBV29-1,TRBJ1-2,16,TRBD1,CSVADESGRGFYGYTF,TGCAGCGTTGCGGATGAATCGGGCAGGGGGTTTTATGGCTACACCTTC
.,TRBV5-4,TRBJ1-2,18,TRBD1,CASSPPHTGTGGNYGYTF,TGTGCCAGCAGCCCGCCTCACACCGGGACAGGGGGCAACTATGGCTACACCTTC
.,TRBV6-1,TRBJ2-1,13,TRBD2,CASSEAPGLEQFF,TGTGCCAGCAGTGAAGCTCCGGGACTAGAGCAGTTCTTC
.,TRBV11-2,TRBJ1-1,15,.,CASSSGRDLRTEAFF,TGTGCCAGCAGCTCTGGACGGGACCTTAGGACTGAAGCTTTCTTT
.,TRBV4-1,TRBJ2-7,15,.,CASSQDMYEGYEQYF,TGCGCCAGCAGCCAAGATATGTACGAGGGCTACGAGCAGTACTTC
.,TRBV2,TRBJ1-6,17,.,CASSEAGPGIGESPLHF,TGTGCCAGCAGTGAAGCGGGCCCAGGGATTGGAGAATCACCCCTCCACTTT
.,TRBV30,TRBJ2-7,12,.,CAWRDPTYEQYF,TGTGCCTGGCGGGATCCTACCTACGAGCAGTACTTC
few,TRBV2,TRBJ2-4,15,TRBD2,CASSDPAGGGNIQYF,TGTGCCAGCAGTGACCCAGCGGGGGGAGGGAACATTCAGTACTTC
.,TRBV29-1,TRBJ2-4,13,.,CSVFTDQGNIQYF,TGCAGCGTTTTCACAGATCAGGGGAACATTCAGTACTTC
once,TRBV10-3,TRBJ2-2,19,TRBD2,CAISSQLGAGEANTGELFF,TGTGCCATCAGTTCCCAATTGGGAGCGGGGGAGGCGAACACCGGGGAGCTGTTTTTT
few,TRBV27,TRBJ2-7,16,TRBD1,CASSGPGQEYSYEQYF,TGTGCCAGCAGTGGCCCGGGACAGGAATACTCCTACGAGCAGTACTTC
.,TRBV7-8,TRBJ2-3,16,.,CASSPRGELPTDTQYF,TGTGCCAGCAGCCCGAGGGGGGAACTACCCACAGATACGCAGTATTTT
.,TRBV19,TRBJ2-1,14,.,CASSIDEGYNEQFF,TGTGCCAGTAGTATAGATGAGGGCTACAATGAGCAGTTCTTC
.,TRBV27,TRBJ2-6,13,.,CASTHSGANVLTF,TGTGCCAGCACCCACTCTGGGGCCAACGTCCTGACTTTC